This T cell receptor (beta chain) was sequenced during a study of blood T cells in healthy people across ages. The wider study: About one barcoded beta molecule per two T cells came from capture by template switching.

CDR3 size: 13 residues. Germline CDR1 and CDR2: SEHNR and FQNEAQ (reference sequence). Losses at the gene ends were 5 bases for V and 8 bases for J; bases not matched to a gene: 5. Primed by a sample-barcoded 5' primer and a J-beta primer mix, a second PCR proceeded for 7 to 11 cycles. Every single cDNA molecule received a tag from a template-switch adaptor with 12 random nucleotides. All samples yielded 2.5 million or more CDR3-containing paired-end reads. TCRdb processed the 5' RACE reads anew with MiXCR; each CDR3 protein has one entry. This repertoire shows approximately 900,000 distinct CDR3 sequences, about 48% found once; its top ten account for around 15%.

Sample: blood. This receptor was obtained from a man between 25 and 39 years old in good health. The chain is built from TRBV7-9 and TRBJ1-2, with 10 bases matching TRBD1. The CDR3 region is CASSGTGAAGYTF. CDR3 DNA: TGTGCCAGCAGCGGGACAGGGGCAGCGGGCTACACCTTC.